Below are 16 T cell receptor beta chains sequenced from a single sample in a study of blood T cell repertoires in COVID-19. Produced via immunoSEQ multiplex PCR; TCRdb's table is partial and in-frame only. The sample shows over 85,000 clones, around 83% of them seen only once. The sequenced material came from peripheral blood. The origin of the receptors is a woman in her seventies with acute or convalescent COVID-19.

J is TRBJ2-5 and V is TRBV24-1; D call uncertain. This CDR3 is built from 12 residues. Germline values: CDR1 KGHDR, CDR2 SFDVKD. Between the trimmed V and J ends, which lost 0 bases and 5 bases, there was a span of 3 bases. Here the CDR3 DNA reads TGTGCCACCAGTGATTTGCTGGAGACCCAGTACTTC. It is translated as CATSDLLETQYF.

This clone was seen a single time. This chain uses TRBV9 with TRBJ2-1, with 9 bases matching TRBD2. V lost 0 bases to trimming and J lost 4 bases; unmatched junction nucleotides: 2. The CDR3 covers 15 residues. Germline loops: CDR1 SGDLS, CDR2 YYNGEE. The CDR3 region has the DNA TGTGCCAGCAGCGTAGGTAGCGGGGGTTACAATGAGCAGTTCTTC. This codes for CASSVGSGGYNEQFF.

The gene calls are TRBV5-5 and TRBJ1-6; D remains unclear. Trimming removed 0 bases from V and 9 bases from J, with 16 bases in between. The length of the CDR3 is 16 residues. Looked up from germline, CDR1 is SGHKS and CDR2 is YYEKEE (reference sequence). The CDR3 spells CASSLGPGAEGSPLHF. The CDR3 nucleotides read TGTGCCAGCAGCTTGGGCCCCGGCGCTGAGGGTTCACCCCTCCACTTT. The full variable domain, with the rest looked up from reference TRBV5-5 and TRBJ1-6, is DAGVTQSPTHLIKTRGQQVTLRCSPISGHKSVSWYQQVLGQGPQFIFQYYEKEERGRGNFPDRFSARQFPNYSSELNVNALLLGDSALYLCASSLGPGAEGSPLHFGNGTRLTVT.

This clone was recorded once. V and J are TRBV11-3 and TRBJ2-5, with D maybe TRBD2 (5 bases). Trimming pared 4 bases from V and 1 base from J, leaving 10 bases between. This CDR3 comprises 14 residues. Germline values: CDR1 SGHNT, CDR2 YENEEA. In nucleotides, the CDR3 is TGTGCCAGCAGCTCGTTCGGGATCCAAGAGACCCAGTACTTC. As protein: CASSSFGIQETQYF.

This clone was recorded once. The chain employs TRBV4-1 and TRBJ1-2; possible D gene TRBD1, 6 bases. Germline lookup yields CDR1 MGHRA and CDR2 YSYEKL. V was trimmed by 0 bases and J by 6 bases, leaving 17 bases between them. The CDR3 consists of 16 residues. This CDR3 is CASSQDDGGLMDGYTF. The CDR3 coding sequence is TGCGCCAGCAGCCAAGATGACGGGGGGCTTATGGATGGCTACACCTTC.

The chain employs TRBV18 and TRBJ1-1; 9 positions match TRBD1. J was trimmed by 10 bases and V by 6 bases; bases with no gene match: 15. From germline, CDR1 is KGHSH and CDR2 LQKENI. The CDR3 length is 15 residues. For the CDR3, the DNA is TGTGCCAGCTCTCCTCAACCTCCGGGACAGGGACCAGCTTTCTTT. Its protein is CASSPQPPGQGPAFF.

This chain links TRBV9 with TRBJ1-1; D may be TRBD1 (5 bases). This CDR3 contains 14 residues. Germline V CDR1 and CDR2: SGDLS, YYNGEE. Trimming took off 2 bases at V and 4 bases at J, with 12 bases between the two ends. The CDR3 sequence is CASSVGGAGTEAFF. The CDR3 nucleotides read TGTGCCAGCAGCGTCGGCGGGGCGGGCACTGAAGCTTTCTTT. The variable domain in full, with the rest retrieved from reference TRBV9 and TRBJ1-1, is DSGVTQTPKHLITATGQRVTLRCSPRSGDLSVYWYQQSLDQGLQFLIQYYNGEERAKGNILERFSAQQFPDLHSELNLSSLELGDSALYFCASSVGGAGTEAFFGQGTRLTVV.

The rearrangement links TRBV18 to TRBJ2-7; TRBD2 is a possible D gene (5 bases). The CDR3 has 14 residues. Trimming took 6 bases from V and 0 from J, leaving 12 bases between them. Germline CDR1 KGHSH, CDR2 LQKENI. CDR3 region: CASSRAEGSYEQYF. Written as DNA, the CDR3 is TGTGCCAGCTCGCGAGCAGAGGGCTCCTACGAGCAGTACTTC.

V gene TRBV2 combines with J gene TRBJ2-2, with D perhaps TRBD2 (6 bases). V was trimmed by 4 bases and J by 5 bases, leaving 14 bases between them. CDR3 length equals 15 residues. Germline V gene lookup returns CDR1 SNHLY and CDR2 FYNNEI. This chain's CDR3 is CASSGAPGDTGELFF. CDR3 coding DNA: TGTGCCAGCAGTGGGGCCCCGGGGGATACCGGGGAGCTGTTTTTT.

The chain is built from TRBV9 and TRBJ1-6, with D possibly matching TRBD1 (5 bases). The length of the CDR3 is 17 residues. The germline CDR1 and CDR2 sequences are SGDLS and YYNGEE. The V end was cut by 4 bases, the J end by 0 bases, with 14 bases between. The CDR3 protein is CASSTGAGSSYNSPLHF. DNA of the CDR3: TGTGCCAGCAGCACTGGGGCGGGGAGCTCCTATAATTCACCCCTCCACTTT. The entire variable domain, with the rest obtained from reference TRBV9 and TRBJ1-6, is as follows: DSGVTQTPKHLITATGQRVTLRCSPRSGDLSVYWYQQSLDQGLQFLIQYYNGEERAKGNILERFSAQQFPDLHSELNLSSLELGDSALYFCASSTGAGSSYNSPLHFGNGTRLTVT.

The rearrangement links TRBV30 to TRBJ1-6; 10 bases are shared with TRBD1. Trimming cost V 5 bases and J 7 bases; bases outside gene matches: 5. The CDR3 spans 14 residues. Per germline, CDR1 GTSNPN and CDR2 SVGIG (reference sequence). The CDR3 loop reads CAWARDRGNSPLHF. CDR3 DNA: TGTGCCTGGGCCAGGGACAGGGGAAATTCACCCCTCCACTTT.

About this clone: At one end the junction does not follow the germline gene, possibly because of a read error. J is TRBJ1-3 and V is TRBV7-7; 8 bases fit TRBD1. This CDR3 has 15 amino acids. Germline CDR1 SSHAT, CDR2 FNYEAQ (reference sequence). CDR3 in DNA: TGTGCTAGCAGCTCGCTGGACAGGGCGGGAAACACCATATATTTT. As protein: CASSSLDRAGNTIYF.

The chain carries TRBV5-4 and TRBJ1-3; D uncertain. From germline, CDR1 is SGHNT and CDR2 YYREEE (reference sequence). Trimming pared 3 bases from V and 1 base from J, leaving 14 bases between. The CDR3 loop spans 16 amino acids. The CDR3 here is CASSSVSGWSGNTIYF. Here the CDR3 DNA reads TGTGCCAGCAGCTCCGTCTCCGGGTGGTCTGGAAACACCATATATTTT.

This chain connects TRBV6-6 to TRBJ1-2; 9 bases are a match to TRBD1. The CDR3 sequence is 14 residues long. The germline gives CDR1 MNHNY, CDR2 SVGAGI (reference sequence). V gave up 6 bases and J gave up 0 bases; unmatched junction bases: 2. This CDR3 reads CASRRTGANYGYTF. The DNA of the CDR3 is TGTGCCAGCAGACGGACAGGGGCTAACTATGGCTACACCTTC.

V usage is TRBV2 and J usage is TRBJ1-1; the match to TRBD1 covers 8 bases. The CDR3 contains 15 residues. J was trimmed by 0 bases and V by 3 bases; bases with no gene match: 3. Germline CDR1 and CDR2: SNHLY and FYNNEI. The DNA for the CDR3 is TGTGCCAGCAGTGAGCAGGGGGCCCTGAACACTGAAGCTTTCTTT. This translates into CASSEQGALNTEAFF.

The chain is built from TRBV7-9 and TRBJ1-1; the D is unclear. Germline values: CDR1 SEHNR, CDR2 FQNEAQ (reference sequence). Trimming pared 5 bases from V and 5 bases from J, leaving 12 bases between. The CDR3 is 13 amino acids. CDR3 protein: CASSPGMATEAFF. In nucleotides, the CDR3 is TGTGCCAGCAGCCCCGGGATGGCTACTGAAGCTTTCTTT. The whole variable domain, filled in from reference TRBV7-9 and TRBJ1-1, reads DTGVSQNPRHKITKRGQNVTFRCDPISEHNRLYWYRQTLGQGPEFLTYFQNEAQLEKSRLLSDRFSAERPKGSFSTLEIQRTEQGDSAMYLCASSPGMATEAFFGQGTRLTVV.